The source of this TCR beta chain is a study of neoadjuvant nivolumab and ipilimumab in lung cancer. At the level of the study: Nivolumab 3 mg/kg was given days 1, 15 and 29, plus ipilimumab 1 mg/kg day 1 in combination.

As to this clone: Its antigen is currently unknown.

V was pared by 5 bases and J by 6 bases, with 4 bases of the junction left unmatched. The CDR3 consists of 13 residues. CDR1 SGHAT and CDR2 FQNNGV come from the germline V gene. Clones were read by immunoSEQ multiplex PCR, and TCRdb kept only the in-frame ones, dropping some. Here the sample spans more than 10,000 clones, approximately 94% being singletons. Study-level results: Pretherapy blood TCR richness correlated positively with resected tumor richness. From pretherapy to surgery, tumor richness and clonality rose with dual therapy. Only a small number of samples underwent TCR sequencing.

The TCR originated in an adult with non-small cell lung cancer. Sequencing was performed on peripheral blood, taken after neoadjuvant nivolumab, alone or with ipilimumab, at or shortly before surgery. The genes are TRBV11-2 and TRBJ2-1, with 7 bases fitting TRBD2. CDR3 in DNA: TGTGCCAGCAGCCCGACTAGCAGCAATGAGCAGTTCTTC. Its translation is CASSPTSSNEQFF.